This note documents a single T cell receptor beta chain sequence. In germline, CDR1 is LNHDA, CDR2 SQIVND (reference sequence). J lost 5 bases, V lost 5 bases, and 7 bases had no gene match. The CDR3 is 15 residues long. These data are taken from a study of Ad26.COV2.S vaccination and SARS-CoV-2 variants. As for treatment: some 20 received Ad26.COV2.S at low or high dose, single or two shots; 5 received placebo; per-sample allocation not given. Sampling was performed 63 days after the first vaccine or placebo injection. Sequenced by immunoSEQ multiplex PCR; TCRdb stores in-frame clones only, minus some. The sample lists some 270,000 clones; around nine tenths were seen once.

This sequence was found in a person between 18 and 59 years old who received the Ad26.COV2.S COVID-19 vaccine or a placebo. V is TRBV19 and J is TRBJ2-1; 9 bases align to TRBD1. The source was peripheral blood, collected in a trial of Ad26.COV2.S vaccine versus placebo. The CDR3 protein is CASSWDRALNNEQFF. CDR3 nucleotide sequence: TGTGCCAGTAGTTGGGACAGGGCCCTTAACAATGAGCAGTTCTTC.